This is a list of T cell receptor beta chains from one sample in a study of T cell responses to AZD1222 COVID-19 vaccine. TCRdb's copy holds only in-frame clones and misses some; the assay was immunoSEQ multiplex PCR. The data hold 100,000 to 150,000 clones, with around 90% observed a single time. This specimen was peripheral blood, taken on day 0 of AZD1222 vaccination. The receptors were gathered from an adult in good health. The CDR3 runs from the conserved cysteine through the conserved F or W. D genes are given only for firm matches. Clone sizes are given selectively: once, few, many, or a class where the clone is expanded.

D	size	J	V	CDR3	DNA
-	-	TRBJ1-5	TRBV2	CASTLEGGFQPQHF	TGTGCCAGCACTTTAGAAGGGGGTTTTCAGCCCCAGCATTTT
TRBD1	-	TRBJ2-7	TRBV6-1	CASSEGPGGNNEQYF	TGTGCCAGCAGTGAGGGGCCAGGGGGCAACAACGAGCAGTACTTC
-	-	TRBJ2-4	TRBV7-9	CALGDPPSPHIQYF	TGTGCCCTCGGGGACCCTCCTTCGCCGCACATTCAGTACTTC
TRBD1	-	TRBJ2-5	TRBV7-6	CASSDGTGVQETQYF	TGTGCCAGCAGCGATGGGACAGGGGTTCAAGAGACCCAGTACTTC
-	once	TRBJ2-3	TRBV9	CASTLGGGATDTQYF	TGTGCCAGCACCCTTGGAGGGGGGGCCACAGATACGCAGTATTTT
TRBD2	-	TRBJ2-1	TRBV10-1	CASSGHGTSGASSYNEQFF	TGCGCCAGCAGTGGCCACGGGACTAGCGGGGCGAGCTCCTACAATGAGCAGTTCTTC
-	-	TRBJ1-3	TRBV7-9	CASRRDIGNTIYF	TGTGCCAGCAGGCGGGACATCGGAAACACCATATATTTT
-	-	TRBJ2-7	TRBV7-9	CASSLGIHGYEQYF	TGTGCCAGCAGCTTAGGGATCCACGGGTACGAGCAGTACTTC
-	-	TRBJ1-4	TRBV19	CASRDTGYLNEKLFF	TGTGCCAGTAGAGACACAGGGTACCTTAATGAAAAACTGTTTTTT
-	-	TRBJ2-1	TRBV14	CASSPRDFYSYNEQFF	TGTGCCAGCAGCCCTCGGGACTTCTACTCCTACAATGAGCAGTTCTTC
-	-	TRBJ2-1	TRBV30	CAWAWARDNEQFF	TGTGCCTGGGCTTGGGCGCGGGACAATGAGCAGTTCTTC
-	once	TRBJ2-7	TRBV29-1	CSVRIRGDEQYF	TGCAGCGTTCGGATTCGAGGAGACGAGCAGTACTTC
TRBD1	-	TRBJ1-2	TRBV7-9	CASSHGQGDYGYTF	TGTGCCAGCAGCCACGGACAGGGAGACTATGGCTACACCTTC
TRBD1	once	TRBJ1-3	TRBV2	CASSREEGDSSGNTIYF	TGTGCCAGCAGTCGAGAAGAAGGGGACAGCTCTGGAAACACCATATATTTT
TRBD2	-	TRBJ2-5	TRBV5-1	CASSLASGGKSQETQYF	TGCGCCAGCAGCTTGGCTAGCGGGGGAAAGAGTCAAGAGACCCAGTACTTC
TRBD2	-	TRBJ2-2	TRBV2	CASSDPGEGTGELFF	TGTGCCAGCAGTGATCCCGGGGAGGGCACCGGGGAGCTGTTTTTT
-	-	TRBJ2-3	TRBV2	CASSGLGVGTDTQYF	TGTGCCAGCAGTGGCCTGGGAGTCGGCACAGATACGCAGTATTTT
-	-	TRBJ2-7	TRBV27	CASSLGTGAYEQYF	TGTGCCAGCAGTTTAGGGACGGGCGCCTACGAGCAGTACTTC
TRBD2	-	TRBJ2-3	TRBV10-3	CAIKGLAGGVFADTQYF	TGTGCCATCAAGGGACTAGCGGGGGGGGTTTTCGCAGATACGCAGTATTTT
TRBD1	-	TRBJ2-1	TRBV19	CASSMRQGAHEQFF	TGTGCCAGTAGTATGAGACAGGGGGCACATGAGCAGTTCTTC
-	-	TRBJ2-2	TRBV27	CASSPTPGTYTGELFF	TGTGCCAGCAGTCCGACGCCGGGAACCTACACCGGGGAGCTGTTTTTT
-	-	TRBJ1-1	TRBV6-5	CASTLGGMNTEAFF	TGTGCCAGCACCCTTGGGGGCATGAACACTGAAGCTTTCTTT
TRBD2	-	TRBJ2-7	TRBV5-4	CASSPDDLAGGPYEQYF	TGTGCCAGCAGCCCCGACGATCTAGCGGGGGGACCCTACGAGCAGTACTTC
TRBD2	-	TRBJ2-2	TRBV9	CASSVYPGGDRRDTGELFF	TGTGCCAGCAGCGTCTATCCGGGGGGAGATAGAAGGGACACCGGGGAGCTGTTTTTT
TRBD1	-	TRBJ1-2	TRBV15	CATSPRQGINYGYTF	TGTGCCACCAGCCCTCGACAGGGGATAAACTATGGCTACACCTTC
TRBD1	-	TRBJ1-5	TRBV7-9	CASSQAGQGADQPQHF	TGTGCCAGCAGCCAGGCGGGACAGGGGGCGGATCAGCCCCAGCATTTT
-	once	TRBJ2-5	TRBV14	CASSQAAQETQYF	TGTGCCAGCAGCCAAGCAGCCCAAGAGACCCAGTACTTC
TRBD2	-	TRBJ2-2	TRBV7-9	CASRIAGNGAGELFF	TGTGCCAGCAGGATAGCGGGGAATGGGGCCGGGGAGCTGTTTTTT
-	-	TRBJ1-5	TRBV7-9	CASSLTGNQPQHF	TGTGCCAGCAGCTTAACAGGGAATCAGCCCCAGCATTTT
TRBD1	once	TRBJ1-2	TRBV5-4	CASSSLHDRGQAYGYTF	TGTGCCAGCAGCTCATTACATGACAGGGGCCAGGCCTATGGCTACACCTTC
TRBD1	-	TRBJ2-2	TRBV4-2	CASSQDLRGWNTGELFF	TGTGCCAGCAGCCAAGATCTCAGGGGGTGGAACACCGGGGAGCTGTTTTTT
TRBD1	-	TRBJ1-1	TRBV10-2	CASSKVTGDEAFF	TGCGCCAGCAGCAAAGTTACAGGGGACGAAGCTTTCTTT
-	-	TRBJ1-6	TRBV28	CASIPSARLSYNSPLHF	TGTGCCAGCATTCCATCCGCCCGGTTGTCCTATAATTCACCCCTCCACTTT
-	-	TRBJ1-2	TRBV4-3	CASSPDSPAGSGYTF	TGCGCCAGCAGCCCAGACAGTCCTGCAGGTAGCGGCTACACCTTC
-	once	TRBJ1-5	TRBV6-5	CATKQVTEWPQHF	TGTGCCACCAAACAAGTGACCGAATGGCCCCAGCATTTT
-	-	TRBJ2-1	TRBV5-6	CASSPVAGTGTVYNEQFF	TGTGCCAGCAGCCCCGTTGCGGGTACAGGTACTGTTTACAATGAGCAGTTCTTC
TRBD1	-	TRBJ2-3	TRBV6-5	CASSPTGGSYTQYF	TGTGCCAGCAGTCCCACAGGGGGGTCGTATACGCAGTATTTT
-	-	TRBJ1-1	TRBV3-1/TRBV3-2	CASSPQSLSTEAFF	TGTGCCAGCAGCCCTCAGAGTCTGAGCACTGAAGCTTTCTTT
-	-	TRBJ1-1	TRBV7-2	CASSLLPRGGTEAFF	TGTGCCAGCAGCTTATTGCCCAGGGGTGGTACTGAAGCTTTCTTT
-	-	TRBJ2-1	TRBV27	CASSFRRGNEQFF	TGTGCCAGCAGTTTCCGACGGGGCAATGAGCAGTTCTTC
-	-	TRBJ1-2	TRBV19	CASSIGGTPYGYTF	TGTGCCAGTAGTATAGGGGGGACCCCCTATGGCTACACCTTC
-	-	TRBJ1-1	TRBV14	CASRTRNTEAFF	TGTGCCAGCAGGACGCGGAACACTGAAGCTTTCTTT